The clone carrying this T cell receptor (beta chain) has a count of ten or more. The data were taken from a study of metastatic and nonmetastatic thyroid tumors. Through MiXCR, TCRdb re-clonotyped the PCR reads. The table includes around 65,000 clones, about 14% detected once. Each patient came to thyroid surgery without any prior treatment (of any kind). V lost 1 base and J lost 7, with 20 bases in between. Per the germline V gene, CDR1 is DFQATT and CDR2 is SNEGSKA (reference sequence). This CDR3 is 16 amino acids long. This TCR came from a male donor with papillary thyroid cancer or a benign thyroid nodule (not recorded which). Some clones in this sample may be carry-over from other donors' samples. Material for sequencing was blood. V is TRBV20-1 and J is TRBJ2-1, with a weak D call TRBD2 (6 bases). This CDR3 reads CSARVAVASAWNEQFF. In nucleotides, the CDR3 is TGCAGTGCTAGAGTGGCGGTTGCTAGCGCGTGGAATGAGCAGTTCTTC.